This T cell receptor (beta chain) was recorded in a study of shared clonotypes between healthy human individuals. The deep-level immunoSEQ assay was used. The authors' processing: ImmunoSEQ yielded junction-only sequences lacking quality scores, so filtering differed. The protocol was immunoSEQ multiplex PCR, while the TCRdb copy is restricted to in-frame clones and leaves out a portion. V and J calls and clone size are those listed in that table; D and trimming were worked out from the DNA. The sample shows about 600,000 clones, around 95% of them seen only once. This clone was seen once. CD8 cells regarded as naive lacked CD45RO, were positively chosen for CCR7, and omitted terminally differentiated effector memory CD45RA+ cells. This TCR was recovered from a young woman in good health. Sequenced material: naive CD8+ T cells sorted from blood.

The CDR3 reads CASSQVGGPEQYF. DNA of the CDR3: TGCGCCAGCAGCCAAGTAGGAGGTCCCGAGCAGTACTTC. The chain joins TRBV4-1 to TRBJ2-7; perhaps TRBD2 as D (5 bases). Looked up from germline, CDR1 is MGHRA and CDR2 is YSYEKL. The V and J ends lost 1 base and 6 bases respectively, with 10 bases between them. The CDR3 runs 13 residues.